What follows are 28 T cell receptor beta chains derived from one specimen sequenced in a study of T-cell reconstitution after alpha-beta-depleted transplantation in children. Preparation of the TCRbeta library was carried out with unique molecular identifiers. TCRdb processed the PCR reads anew with MiXCR; each CDR3 protein has one entry. This sample has fewer than 550,000 distinct CDR3 sequences; 15% to 20% occur once, and the top ten carry just under 30%. This specimen consisted of PBMCs, mostly from graft donor cells, obtained 360 days after TCRalphabeta/CD19-depleted stem cell transplant. Source of these receptors: a boy in the first two years of life who had a stem cell transplant for Wiskott-Aldrich syndrome, so the T cells may come from the graft donor.

DNA for the CDR3: TGTGCCACCAGTGATTTAAGACTCAATGAGCAGTTCTTC. Protein product: CATSDLRLNEQFF. V and J are TRBV24-1 and TRBJ2-1, with D hard to call. The V end was cut by 1 base, the J end by 6 bases, with 6 bases between. Germline V gene lookup returns CDR1 KGHDR and CDR2 SFDVKD. The CDR3 extends over 13 amino acids.

The chain joins TRBV18 to TRBJ2-3; 8 positions agree with TRBD1. V gave up 3 bases and J gave up 1 base; unmatched junction bases: 9. CDR3 length equals 17 residues. CDR1 and CDR2 (germline): KGHSH, LQKENI. The CDR3: CASSPAGGLRGTDTQYF. CDR3 bases: TGTGCCAGCTCACCGGCAGGGGGCCTCCGTGGCACAGATACGCAGTATTTT.

The sample holds a few counts of this clonotype. The chain couples TRBV7-2 to TRBJ2-1; 9 bases are shared with TRBD1. The CDR3 consists of 14 residues. Germline V CDR1 and CDR2: SGHTA, FQGNSA. The V segment lost 0 bases and the J segment 6 bases; nucleotides outside the gene matches: 0. In nucleotides, the CDR3 is TGTGCCAGCAGCTTAGCACAGGGGGCCAATGAGCAGTTCTTC. The encoded protein is CASSLAQGANEQFF.

This clonotype turned up a few times. V gene TRBV5-1 combines with J gene TRBJ2-1; D gene uncertain. The CDR3 is made up of 14 amino acids. Germline CDR1 reads SGHRS; CDR2 reads YFSETQ. V was shortened by 2 bases and J by 8 bases, with 14 bases between the two germline ends. The CDR3 nucleotides read TGCGCCAGCAGCTTCGACTTCGTCTGGGATGAGCAGTTCTTC. Translated, it gives CASSFDFVWDEQFF.

The chain uses TRBV2 and TRBJ2-1; maybe TRBD2 (6 bases). This CDR3 region has 15 residues. Germline V CDR1 and CDR2: SNHLY, FYNNEI. V was clipped by 3 bases and J by 3 bases, with 12 bases between them. The CDR3 nucleotides read TGTGCCAGCAGTGAGACTAGTGTCAACTACAATGAGCAGTTCTTC. Its protein is CASSETSVNYNEQFF.

The chain couples TRBV12-3 or TRBV12-4 to TRBJ2-5; tentative D call: TRBD2 (6 bases). The CDR3 has 15 residues. V shed 7 bases and J shed 3 bases, with 18 bases lying between them. CDR3 nucleotide sequence: TGTGCCAGCACCCCATCGTGGACTACTAAAGAGACCCAGTACTTC. This translates into CASTPSWTTKETQYF.

This clonotype was detected only once. A junction end diverges from the germline sequence, so it may reflect a read error. This chain joins TRBV15 and TRBJ2-5; 12 bases map to TRBD1. Looked up from germline, CDR1 is LNHNV and CDR2 is YYDKDF (reference sequence). The CDR3 is made up of 15 amino acids. DNA for the CDR3: TGCGCAGCTGGGAGGTGGGACAGGGGGCCAGAGACCCAGTACTTC. It encodes CAAGRWDRGPETQYF.

Ten or more counts support this clonotype. V and J are TRBV5-6 and TRBJ2-1, with 8 nucleotides matching TRBD2. The V gene end was trimmed by 3 bases and the J gene end by 3 bases; junction bases not matched to a gene: 5. Germline lookup yields CDR1 SGHDT and CDR2 YYEEEE. This CDR3 has 15 residues. The CDR3 loop is CASSSSGSDYNEQFF. The CDR3 coding sequence is TGTGCCAGCAGCTCAAGCGGGAGCGACTACAATGAGCAGTTCTTC.

This clonotype was observed a handful of times. The chain recombines TRBV5-1 with TRBJ1-1; a weak D match, TRBD1 (6 bases). V was cut by 6 bases and J by 1 base, with 16 bases left in between. The V gene's germline CDR1 is SGHRS and CDR2 YFSETQ. This CDR3 spans 15 amino acids. The CDR3 sequence: CASTVGTGWNTEAFF. In DNA, the CDR3 is TGCGCCAGCACGGTAGGAACAGGGTGGAACACTGAAGCTTTCTTT.

At least ten counts were recorded for this clonotype. The V call is TRBV10-3, the J call TRBJ2-1; TRBD2 aligns across 8 bases. The CDR3 length is 14 residues. Germline CDR1 ENHRY, CDR2 SYGVKD. V lost 3 bases to trimming and J lost 9 bases; unmatched junction nucleotides: 7. The CDR3 DNA is TGTGCCATCAGTGATGTGCGGGAGGATTTTGAGCAGTTCTTC. Translating it yields CAISDVREDFEQFF.

Only a few counts were recorded for this clonotype. The rearrangement links TRBV6-5 to TRBJ2-3, with D possibly matching TRBD2 (5 bases). Germline V gene lookup returns CDR1 MNHEY and CDR2 SVGAGI. This CDR3 region has 15 residues. V was clipped by 1 base and J by 2 bases, with 10 bases between them. In DNA form, the CDR3 reads TGTGCCAGCAGTTACTTCTCCGGGAACACAGATACGCAGTATTTT. Protein: CASSYFSGNTDTQYF.

In its sample, this clonotype was seen many times. This chain links TRBV11-2 with TRBJ2-2; D may correspond to TRBD1 or TRBD2 (7 bases each). Trimming removed 4 bases from V and 4 bases from J, with 10 bases in between. The CDR3 covers 14 residues. Germline values: CDR1 SGHAT, CDR2 FQNNGV. The chain's CDR3 is CASSSRGGTGELFF. In nucleotides, the CDR3 is TGTGCCAGCAGCTCCAGGGGGGGCACCGGGGAGCTGTTTTTT. The full variable domain, in which reference TRBV11-2 and TRBJ2-2 provide the parts outside the CDR3, is EAGVAQSPRYKIIEKRQSVAFWCNPISGHATLYWYQQILGQGPKLLIQFQNNGVVDDSQLPKDRFSAERLKGVDSTLKIQPAKLEDSAVYLCASSSRGGTGELFFGEGSRLTVL.

This chain uses TRBV30 with TRBJ2-3; weak D call: TRBD1 (5 bases). The CDR3 extends over 12 amino acids. V was clipped by 6 bases and J by 6 bases, with 13 bases between them. Germline lookup yields CDR1 GTSNPN and CDR2 SVGIG (reference sequence). CDR3 sequence (DNA): TGTGCCTGTCTAGGGGCTACTGATACGCAGTATTTT. It translates to CACLGATDTQYF.

The CDR3, as DNA: TGCAGTGCTACTAGCGGGAGGACCGGGGAGCTGTTTTTT. Amino acid sequence: CSATSGRTGELFF. The chain joins TRBV20-1 to TRBJ2-2, with TRBD2 matching over 11 bases. The CDR3 is made up of 13 amino acids. Germline V gene lookup returns CDR1 DFQATT and CDR2 SNEGSKA (reference sequence). V was pared by 4 bases and J by 5 bases, with 0 bases of the junction left unmatched.

Concerning this clonotype: Being one base from a much bigger clone, this may be a read error. This chain links TRBV4-3 with TRBJ2-7; TRBD1 or TRBD2 may be the D gene (5 bases each). Trimming cost V 0 bases and J 3 bases, with 12 bases left between them. This CDR3 has 15 amino acids. The germline V gene encodes CDR1 LGHNA and CDR2 YSLEER. CDR3 loop: CASSQELGEFYEQYF. The CDR3, as DNA: TGCGCCAGCAGCCAAGAACTGGGGGAGTTCTACGAGCAGTACTTC.

The chain has TRBV21-1 and TRBJ2-7; the DNA was not compared with TRBD2, the D call given in the table. TRBV21-1 is a pseudogene segment. The CDR3 has 17 residues. The CDR3 spells CASSKVRWTQSSYEQYF. The DNA for the CDR3 is TGTGCCAGCAGCAAAGTTAGGTGGACTCAAAGCTCCTACGAGCAGTACTTC.

This clonotype turned up a few times. The CDR3 region has the DNA TGCAGCGTTGGACTAGCGGGAGATTCCGAGCAGTACTTC. This gives the protein CSVGLAGDSEQYF. The chain employs TRBV29-1 and TRBJ2-7; TRBD2 aligns across 12 bases. V lost 4 bases and J lost 6; bases outside the gene matches: 4. This CDR3 comprises 13 residues. The germline gives CDR1 SQVTM, CDR2 ANQGSEA.

This clonotype has just a few counts. The V gene is TRBV4-2, the J gene TRBJ2-1, with D uncertain. Trimming left V 0 bases short and J 4 bases short, with 22 bases between. The CDR3 runs to 19 residues. Germline V lookup: CDR1 LGHNA, CDR2 YNFKEQ. The CDR3 DNA sequence: TGTGCCAGCAGCCAAGATCTGCTGCTGCTGCTGGGCCTTTACAATGAGCAGTTCTTC. It translates to CASSQDLLLLLGLYNEQFF.

In its sample, this clonotype was seen a few times. The chain uses TRBV10-3 and TRBJ2-1, with D uncertain. Germline-derived CDR1 and CDR2 are ENHRY and SYGVKD. This CDR3 spans 15 amino acids. Trimming left V 6 bases short and J 3 bases short, with 15 bases between. Written as DNA, the CDR3 is TGTGCCATCAGCACCTATAGACCCCTCTACAATGAGCAGTTCTTC. It specifies CAISTYRPLYNEQFF.

The rearrangement links TRBV5-1 to TRBJ2-5, with D perhaps being TRBD1 or TRBD2 (6 bases each). Germline CDR1 and CDR2: SGHRS and YFSETQ. Trimming left V 4 bases short and J 9 bases short, with 16 bases between. CDR3 length: 13 residues. The CDR3 protein is CASSHGQPGAQYF. The DNA of the CDR3 is TGCGCCAGCAGCCACGGACAGCCGGGGGCCCAGTACTTC.

The chain recombines TRBV20-1 with TRBJ2-5, with D tentatively TRBD2 (6 bases). CDR3 length equals 18 residues. Deletions cut 0 bases from V and 4 bases from J, with 24 bases between. Germline CDR1 is DFQATT and CDR2 is SNEGSKA (reference sequence). Here the CDR3 DNA reads TGCAGTGCTAGAGATCCCACGGACTTACGGGAGTGGAGAGAGACCCAGTACTTC. It codes for CSARDPTDLREWRETQYF.

This chain joins TRBV10-3 and TRBJ2-3; the D is unclear. V was trimmed by 4 bases and J by 2 bases, leaving 13 bases between them. CDR3 length equals 15 residues. The germline CDR1 and CDR2 sequences are ENHRY and SYGVKD. The CDR3 nucleotides read TGTGCCATCAGTGGAGGAGTTTTTCCCACAGATACGCAGTATTTT. It specifies CAISGGVFPTDTQYF.

This clonotype showed up just a few times. The chain employs TRBV4-2 and TRBJ2-6; D is possibly TRBD2 (6 bases). CDR1 and CDR2 (germline): LGHNA, YNFKEQ. The length of the CDR3 is 19 residues. Between the trimmed V and J ends, which lost 2 bases and 0 bases, there was a span of 17 bases. The DNA of the CDR3 is TGTGCCAGCAGCCAATTCCAGGACTATCCTCACTCTGGGGCCAACGTCCTGACTTTC. It encodes CASSQFQDYPHSGANVLTF.

This clonotype was detected a few times. The chain has TRBV29-1 and TRBJ1-1; D gene ambiguous. CDR3 length: 14 amino acids. The germline V and J ends were trimmed by 6 bases and 0 bases, with 14 bases remaining between them. Germline values: CDR1 SQVTM, CDR2 ANQGSEA. The CDR3 reads CSVAARGMNTEAFF. DNA of the CDR3: TGCAGCGTCGCAGCCCGGGGTATGAACACTGAAGCTTTCTTT. Variable domain in full (rest from reference TRBV29-1 and TRBJ1-1): SAVISQKPSRDICQRGTSLTIQCQVDSQVTMMFWYRQQPGQSLTLIATANQGSEATYESGFVIDKFPISRPNLTFSTLTVSNMSPEDSSIYLCSVAARGMNTEAFFGQGTRLTVV.

The chain links TRBV20-1 to TRBJ2-2; 9 bases are a match to TRBD2. V shed 0 bases, J shed 6 bases, and the junction held 8 bases outside the gene matches. This CDR3 has 16 residues. Germline V CDR1 and CDR2: DFQATT, SNEGSKA (reference sequence). CDR3 DNA: TGCAGTGCTAGAGAGGGGGCGGGGGGGCCCCCCGGGGAGCTGTTTTTT. It translates to CSAREGAGGPPGELFF.

This clonotype was seen repeatedly, ten times or more. The V and J genes are TRBV6-2 or TRBV6-3 and TRBJ1-1; 7 bases are a match to TRBD1. CDR1 is MNHEY and CDR2 is SVGEGT in the germline V gene. V lost 6 bases, J lost 1 base, and 2 bases stayed unmatched. The CDR3 has 13 residues. CDR3 sequence: CASRTGKNTEAFF. The CDR3 nucleotides are TGTGCCAGCAGGACAGGGAAGAACACTGAAGCTTTCTTT.

This clonotype has a count of ten or more. The chain is built from TRBV3-1 and TRBJ2-1, with a possible D match to TRBD1 (6 bases). CDR1 is LGHDT, CDR2 YNNKEL, per germline (reference sequence). V lost 6 bases, J lost 3 bases, and 12 bases lay in between. The CDR3 has 14 residues. CDR3 sequence reads: CASRKQGGYNEQFF. The DNA for the CDR3 is TGTGCCAGCAGAAAACAGGGCGGCTACAATGAGCAGTTCTTC.

The table lists this clonotype with a few counts. The chain is built from TRBV3-1 and TRBJ2-3; possibly TRBD2 for D (6 bases). V lost 4 bases to trimming and J lost 6 bases, with 20 bases between them. Germline CDR1 is LGHDT and CDR2 is YNNKEL (reference sequence). The CDR3 spans 16 residues. The CDR3, as DNA: TGTGCCAGCAGCCGCACGACTAGTTCCTTTCGTGATACGCAGTATTTT. It is translated as CASSRTTSSFRDTQYF.